The rows below give T cell receptor beta chains drawn from one sample of a study of T cells after posttransplantation cyclophosphamide. Assay: immunoSEQ multiplex PCR; the TCRdb copy retains only in-frame clones and omits some. The sample is made up of about 9,100 clones, none counted only once. This material consisted of PBMCs, taken around 350 days after allogeneic stem cell transplant with posttransplant cyclophosphamide. All receptors come from a male patient between 45 and 60 years old who received an allogeneic stem cell transplant from a related donor and was CMV-positive. The graft donor may have contributed some T cells. CDR3s include the opening cysteine and the closing phenylalanine or tryptophan. The order of the fields is clone size, D gene, V gene, J gene, CDR3 protein, CDR3 DNA. D genes are given only for firm matches. Size is omitted from some rows. Given values are once, few, many or a class for expanded clones.

>many|-|TRBV25-1|TRBJ1-2
CASSEFDGYTF
TGTGCCAGCAGTGAGTTCGATGGCTACACCTTC
>many|TRBD1|TRBV10-3|TRBJ1-2
CAISGQGMDGYTF
TGTGCCATCAGTGGACAGGGTATGGATGGCTACACCTTC
>many|-|TRBV21-1|TRBJ1-5
CASSKDEGAGGQPQHF
TGTGCCAGCAGCAAAGACGAGGGCGCGGGAGGTCAGCCCCAGCATTTT
>many|-|TRBV6-1|TRBJ2-6
CASMVGGSGANVLTF
TGTGCCAGCATGGTCGGGGGCTCTGGGGCCAACGTCCTGACTTTC
>many|TRBD1|TRBV4-3|TRBJ1-2
CASSQQGAGGYTF
TGCGCCAGCAGCCAACAGGGGGCTGGTGGCTACACCTTC
>many|-|TRBV15|TRBJ1-1
CATSTQGWDTEAFF
TGTGCCACCAGCACACAGGGCTGGGACACTGAAGCTTTCTTT
>many|TRBD2|TRBV6-6|TRBJ2-7
CASRALAGVSYEQYF
TGTGCCAGCAGGGCACTAGCGGGGGTATCCTACGAGCAGTACTTC
>many|-|TRBV29-1|TRBJ2-5
CSVVGVEETQYF
TGCAGCGTTGTCGGGGTTGAGGAGACCCAGTACTTC
>many|-|TRBV12-5|TRBJ2-1
CASGLVPSGYDNEQFF
TGTGCTAGTGGTTTGGTACCCTCAGGGTACGACAATGAGCAGTTCTTC
>many|TRBD2|TRBV5-1|TRBJ2-1
CASSPSGTRFFF
TGCGCCAGCAGCCCTAGCGGGACTAGATTTTTCTTC
>many|TRBD1|TRBV4-2|TRBJ2-7
CASSQTGTGASEQYF
TGTGCCAGCAGCCAAACCGGGACAGGGGCCTCCGAGCAGTACTTC
>many|TRBD1|TRBV15|TRBJ2-5
CATSRGRGGGETQYF
TGTGCCACCAGCAGGGGCCGAGGGGGCGGAGAGACCCAGTACTTC
>many|-|TRBV27|TRBJ2-7
CASSYDISYEQYF
TGTGCCAGCAGTTATGACATCTCCTACGAGCAGTACTTC
>many|-|TRBV7-2|TRBJ2-5
CASSPSFGETQYF
TGTGCCAGCTCCCCTAGTTTCGGTGAGACCCAGTACTTC
>many|-|TRBV5-1|TRBJ1-6
CASSLGGSYNSPLHF
TGCGCCAGCAGCTTGGGTGGCAGTTATAATTCACCCCTCCACTTT
>many|-|TRBV4-2|TRBJ2-7
CASSQASTRSYEQYF
TGTGCCAGCAGCCAAGCATCGACAAGGTCCTACGAGCAGTACTTC
>many|TRBD1|TRBV27|TRBJ1-1
CASSSLRQGFEAFF
TGTGCCAGCAGCTCACTTCGACAGGGCTTTGAAGCTTTCTTT
>medium-sized|-|TRBV5-8|TRBJ2-7
CASSPWGPDAYEQYF
TGTGCCAGCAGCCCATGGGGCCCCGATGCCTACGAGCAGTACTTC
>many|TRBD1|TRBV30|TRBJ2-5
CAWSPGTGGAQETQYF
TGTGCCTGGAGTCCCGGGACAGGGGGCGCCCAGGAGACCCAGTACTTC
>many|-|TRBV4-1|TRBJ2-2
CASSHNPKKRQGTGELFF
TGCGCCAGCAGCCACAACCCAAAAAAGAGGCAGGGGACCGGGGAGCTGTTTTTT
>many|-|TRBV2|TRBJ1-5
CASSGAGFVSQPQHF
TGTGCCAGCAGTGGAGCGGGCTTCGTGAGTCAGCCCCAGCATTTT
>many|TRBD1|TRBV5-4|TRBJ1-2
CASSLGTGGTGYTF
TGTGCCAGCAGCTTGGGAACAGGGGGCACTGGCTACACCTTC
>many|-|TRBV7-7|TRBJ1-1
CASSLDTNTEAFF
TGTGCTAGCAGCTTAGACACGAACACTGAAGCTTTCTTT
>many|TRBD1|TRBV2|TRBJ2-2
CAGRDSTNTGELFF
TGTGCCGGTAGGGACAGTACGAACACCGGGGAGCTGTTTTTT
>-|TRBD2|TRBV9|TRBJ2-3
CASSVGLAGVWSTDTQYF
TGTGCCAGCAGCGTAGGGCTAGCGGGGGTCTGGAGCACAGATACGCAGTATTTT
>many|-|TRBV7-2|TRBJ1-2
CASSSDSYGYTF
TGTGCCAGCAGCTCCGACTCGTATGGCTACACCTTC
>many|TRBD1|TRBV27|TRBJ2-2
CASTAQGAANTGELFF
TGTGCCAGCACAGCCCAGGGGGCGGCGAACACCGGGGAGCTGTTTTTT
>many|-|TRBV7-9|TRBJ2-3
CASSPGLSADTQYF
TGTGCCAGCAGCCCCGGTTTGAGCGCAGATACGCAGTATTTT
>many|TRBD1|TRBV15|TRBJ2-4
CAAPGTANLAKNIQYF
TGTGCCGCCCCAGGGACAGCCAATCTAGCCAAAAACATTCAGTACTTC
>many|-|TRBV29-1|TRBJ2-7
CSVRDTTYEQYF
TGCAGCGTCCGGGACACGACCTACGAGCAGTACTTC
>many|TRBD1|TRBV15|TRBJ1-4
CATSRVGQGREKLFF
TGTGCCACCAGCAGAGTTGGACAGGGAAGGGAAAAACTGTTTTTT
>medium-sized|TRBD1|TRBV6-5|TRBJ1-1
CASSKGDRGNTEAFF
TGTGCCAGCAGTAAAGGGGACAGGGGGAACACTGAAGCTTTCTTT
>many|-|TRBV9|TRBJ2-7
CASSVRDNDYEQYF
TGTGCCAGCAGCGTCCGGGACAACGACTACGAGCAGTACTTC
>many|-|TRBV19|TRBJ1-5
CASSIRDSNQPQHF
TGTGCCAGTAGTATAAGAGATTCCAATCAGCCCCAGCATTTT
>many|TRBD1|TRBV10-1|TRBJ1-1
CARTRGVGAEAFF
TGCGCCAGAACCAGGGGGGTTGGGGCTGAAGCTTTCTTT
>medium-sized|-|TRBV7-9|TRBJ1-1
CASSLGRAEAFF
TGTGCCAGCAGCTTAGGGAGGGCTGAAGCTTTCTTT
>medium-sized|-|TRBV19|TRBJ1-1
CASSMSSYQLKERVEAFF
TGTGCCAGTAGTATGTCGTCCTATCAACTCAAAGAGAGAGTTGAAGCTTTCTTT
>many|-|TRBV5-6|TRBJ2-1
CASSPRGARARGREQFF
TGTGCCAGCAGCCCCAGGGGGGCGAGGGCCCGAGGCCGGGAGCAGTTCTTC
>many|-|TRBV13|TRBJ2-7
CASSSFEGAYEQYF
TGTGCCAGCAGCTCCTTCGAGGGGGCCTACGAGCAGTACTTC
>many|-|TRBV14|TRBJ2-1
CASSFRYSPYNEQFF
TGTGCCAGCAGCTTCAGATATAGCCCCTACAATGAGCAGTTCTTC
>many|TRBD1|TRBV14|TRBJ1-1
CASSQLGTGGSLFGIMNTEAFF
TGTGCCAGCAGCCAACTCGGGACAGGGGGGTCCCTCTTCGGAATCATGAACACTGAAGCTTTCTTT
>many|-|TRBV13|TRBJ2-7
CASSSRGGSSYEQYF
TGTGCCAGCAGTTCAAGAGGAGGCTCTTCCTACGAGCAGTACTTC
>many|-|TRBV19|TRBJ1-5
CAISRRPAGNQPQHF
TGTGCCATATCCCGGAGGCCTGCGGGCAATCAGCCCCAGCATTTT
>many|TRBD2|TRBV7-2|TRBJ2-1
CASSLEPAGSGYEQFF
TGTGCCAGCAGCTTAGAACCAGCGGGGTCGGGCTATGAGCAGTTCTTC
>medium-sized|-|TRBV30|TRBJ2-7
CAWSVQGINEQYF
TGTGCCTGGAGTGTACAGGGAATCAACGAGCAGTACTTC
>many|-|TRBV2|TRBJ2-5
CASRDHGETQYF
TGTGCCAGCAGAGATCACGGGGAGACCCAGTACTTC
>many|-|TRBV12-5|TRBJ2-3
CASGPQGPDTQYF
TGTGCTAGTGGTCCGCAGGGGCCCGATACGCAGTATTTT
>many|-|TRBV5-1|TRBJ2-1
CASSLAGNEQFF
TGCGCCAGCAGCTTGGCGGGGAATGAGCAGTTCTTC
>many|-|TRBV19|TRBJ1-1
CASHQGFGAFF
TGTGCCAGTCATCAGGGGTTCGGAGCTTTCTTT
>medium-sized|TRBD2|TRBV6-1|TRBJ2-1
CASRPPGGNEQFF
TGTGCCAGCAGGCCTCCGGGGGGCAATGAGCAGTTCTTC
>many|-|TRBV9|TRBJ1-2
CASSVEDRRRGYTF
TGTGCCAGCAGCGTAGAAGACAGGAGGAGGGGCTACACCTTC
>many|-|TRBV5-1|TRBJ2-7
CASSLGLGLEQYF
TGCGCCAGCAGCTTGGGACTAGGACTCGAGCAGTACTTC